Each of the 10 T cell receptor beta chains below was sequenced from the same sample in a study of T cell responses to AZD1222 COVID-19 vaccine. Assay used: immunoSEQ multiplex PCR; TCRdb lists only in-frame clones, some missing. The table shows about 140,000 clones, with around nine tenths occurring only once. Sequenced here: peripheral blood, sampled on day 0 of AZD1222 vaccination. All receptors derive from an adult in good health.

This CDR3 reads CAWSPLGLQETQYF. The CDR3 coding sequence is TGTGCCTGGAGTCCCCTCGGGCTTCAAGAGACCCAGTACTTC. The rearrangement links TRBV30 to TRBJ2-5; no reliable D call. V dropped 2 bases and J dropped 2 bases, with 12 bases sitting between them. This CDR3 contains 14 residues. Germline V gene lookup returns CDR1 GTSNPN and CDR2 SVGIG (reference sequence).

The chain joins TRBV7-6 to TRBJ2-2; 8 bases fit TRBD1. V gave up 4 bases and J gave up 3 bases; unmatched junction bases: 4. This CDR3 is built from 15 residues. Looked up from germline, CDR1 is SGHVS and CDR2 is FNYEAQ. CDR3 coding DNA: TGTGCCAGCAGCTCTAACAGGGGGGACACCGGGGAGCTGTTTTTT. Amino acid sequence: CASSSNRGDTGELFF.

The chain recombines TRBV3-1 (or the pseudogene TRBV3-2) with TRBJ1-3; D possibly corresponds to TRBD1 (5 bases). This CDR3 spans 12 amino acids. The germline V gene has CDR1 LGHDT and CDR2 YNNKEL (reference sequence). Between the trimmed V and J ends, which lost 3 bases and 8 bases, there was a span of 8 bases. CDR3 loop: CASSHRQHTIYF. The CDR3 region has the DNA TGTGCCAGCAGCCACCGACAGCACACCATATATTTT.

The V and J genes are TRBV7-2 and TRBJ1-3, with D possibly matching TRBD1 (6 bases). CDR3 length: 15 residues. V gave up 5 bases and J gave up 2 bases, with 13 bases separating them. Germline V gene data show CDR1 as SGHTA and CDR2 as FQGNSA. CDR3 nucleotide sequence: TGTGCCAGCAGCCTCCAAGGGGGAACTGGAAACACCATATATTTT. This gives the protein CASSLQGGTGNTIYF.

The V call is TRBV4-1, the J call TRBJ2-7; D perhaps matches TRBD2 (6 bases). Trimming removed 3 bases from V and 0 bases from J, with 18 bases in between. The CDR3 consists of 17 residues. From germline, CDR1 is MGHRA and CDR2 YSYEKL. As DNA, the CDR3 is TGCGCCAGCAGCCACGAAGCAGGGACTGGCGGCTCCTACGAGCAGTACTTC. Translating gives CASSHEAGTGGSYEQYF.

The rearrangement uses TRBV13 and TRBJ2-6; the D is unclear. Trimming pared 1 base from V and 0 bases from J, leaving 7 bases between. Germline loops: CDR1 PRHDT, CDR2 FYEKMQ (reference sequence). CDR3 size: 16 residues. CDR3 bases: TGTGCCAGCAGCTTAGAGGCGGTCTCTGGGGCCAACGTCCTGACTTTC. Translation gives CASSLEAVSGANVLTF.

The chain is built from TRBV5-1 and TRBJ2-7; D remains ambiguous. Germline CDR1 is SGHRS and CDR2 is YFSETQ. Trimming removed 2 bases at V and 1 base at J, with 13 bases between. CDR3 size: 15 residues. The chain's CDR3 is CASSFDPTSSYEQYF. CDR3 nucleotides: TGCGCCAGCAGCTTTGACCCGACCTCGTCCTACGAGCAGTACTTC.

The chain joins TRBV28 to TRBJ2-7; 7 nucleotides match TRBD1. V lost 5 bases and J lost 3; bases outside the gene matches: 7. Looked up from germline, CDR1 is MDHEN and CDR2 is SYDVKM. The CDR3 covers 14 residues. The CDR3 DNA sequence: TGTGCCAGCAGTCCAAGGGGGCTGAACTACGAGCAGTACTTC. The encoded protein is CASSPRGLNYEQYF.

V gene TRBV10-3 combines with J gene TRBJ2-7; D gene ambiguous. There are 12 residues in the CDR3. Germline V lookup: CDR1 ENHRY, CDR2 SYGVKD. V lost 2 bases, J lost 3 bases, and 5 bases lay in between. This CDR3 reads CAISEQSYEQYF. CDR3 DNA sequence: TGTGCCATCAGTGAGCAAAGCTACGAGCAGTACTTC.

The chain recombines TRBV5-6 with TRBJ2-1, with D perhaps being TRBD1 or TRBD2 (5 bases each). V was trimmed by 1 base and J by 4 bases, leaving 12 bases between them. The CDR3 totals 15 residues. In germline, CDR1 is SGHDT, CDR2 YYEEEE. The CDR3 region has the DNA TGTGCCAGCAGCTTGTGGGTAGAGGGGTACAATGAGCAGTTCTTC. Translating gives CASSLWVEGYNEQFF.